This TCR beta chain was identified during a study of vaccination and CD4 T cells after COVID-19. Trimming took 5 bases from V and 1 from J, leaving 14 bases between them. Germline V lookup: CDR1 MNHEY, CDR2 SVGEGT. The CDR3 has 15 amino acids. With regard to this clonotype: What it binds is unknown.

Sample treatment: approximately 11-day PBMC culture with coronavirus spike peptide pools or control peptides (ViraFEST assay). The study sequenced cultured CD4+ T cell DNA using the Oncomine TCR Beta short-read assay. TCRdb re-called the PCR reads through MiXCR, storing one row per CDR3 protein. The sample lists more than 4,500 distinct CDR3 sequences; around 50% were seen once. The chain combines TRBV6-2 or TRBV6-3 with TRBJ2-5, with a tentative D call TRBD2 (6 bases). This clonotype was obtained from a human donor who had recovered from COVID-19. Material: CD4+ T cells from blood, cultured in vitro. The CDR3 DNA reads as TGTGCCAGCAGTGCCCCCCGGGGGATCCAAGAGACCCAGTACTTC. Translation: CASSAPRGIQETQYF.